This T cell receptor beta chain comes out of a study of shared clonotypes between healthy human individuals. Study at large: A couple of women and a few men aged 18 to 49 made up the donors. CD4 naive and memory got three plates each, CD8 naive two, CD8 memory one. Overall study findings and caveats: Represented genetic and exposure-history diversity was restricted by having few donors.

Authors' data handling: Filtering differed since immunoSEQ provided only junctions, with no quality scores. Profiling relied on immunoSEQ multiplex PCR, and the TCRdb table lists in-frame clones only, not all of them. Clone size and the V and J calls come from that table; the DNA yielded D and trimming. Here the sample spans 2 million to 2.5 million clones, roughly 96% being singletons. Trimming removed 5 bases from V and 4 bases from J, with 18 bases in between. CDR3 length equals 15 residues. The germline V gene has CDR1 MNHNS and CDR2 SASEGT. In regard to this clone: Its matching antigen is unknown.

V gene TRBV6-1 combines with J gene TRBJ2-7; the D is unclear. Sequences were obtained from naive CD4+ T cells sorted from blood. Subset defined: CD45RA+ positively selected. This TCR was recovered from a young man in good health. The CDR3 DNA sequence: TGTGCCAGCAGTACAGACCCTGCTGGGTTTTACGAGCAGTACTTC. Amino acid sequence: CASSTDPAGFYEQYF.